This TCR beta chain was identified during a study of chronic HIV infection and antiretroviral therapy. This clonotype appeared many times. From the 5' RACE reads, TCRdb called clonotypes with MiXCR, one entry per CDR3 protein. The sample comprises 25,000 to 35,000 distinct CDR3 sequences, around 8.6% of which are singletons, and 2.5% rests with the top ten. Germline V gene data show CDR1 as MNHEY and CDR2 as SVGEGT. The germline V and J ends were trimmed by 6 bases and 8 bases, with 19 bases remaining between them. The CDR3 sequence is 14 residues long. Sequencing was done on a sample of peripheral blood. The gene calls are TRBV6-2 or TRBV6-3 and TRBJ1-2; D remains ambiguous. The TCR originated in an adult who had HIV and had not received antiretroviral therapy, or was an uninfected healthy control (not recorded which). CDR3 sequence: CASRGIRPMRGYTF. In DNA, the CDR3 is TGTGCCAGCAGAGGGATTCGCCCTATGAGAGGCTACACCTTC.